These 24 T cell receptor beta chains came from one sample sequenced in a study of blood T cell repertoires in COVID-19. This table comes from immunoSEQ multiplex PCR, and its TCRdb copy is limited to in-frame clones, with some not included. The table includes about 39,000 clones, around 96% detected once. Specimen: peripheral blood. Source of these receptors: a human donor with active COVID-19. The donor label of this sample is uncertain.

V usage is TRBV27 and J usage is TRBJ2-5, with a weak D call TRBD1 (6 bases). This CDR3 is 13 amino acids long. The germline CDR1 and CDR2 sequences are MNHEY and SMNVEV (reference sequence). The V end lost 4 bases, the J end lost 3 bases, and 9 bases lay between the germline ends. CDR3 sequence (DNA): TGTGCCAGCAGTTCGCACAGGGAAGAGACCCAGTACTTC. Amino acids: CASSSHREETQYF.

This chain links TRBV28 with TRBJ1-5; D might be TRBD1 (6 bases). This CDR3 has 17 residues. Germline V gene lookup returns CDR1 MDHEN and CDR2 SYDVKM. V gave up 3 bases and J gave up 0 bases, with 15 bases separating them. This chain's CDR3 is CASSFPLTGYSNQPQHF. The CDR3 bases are TGTGCCAGCAGTTTCCCCCTGACAGGTTATAGCAATCAGCCCCAGCATTTT.

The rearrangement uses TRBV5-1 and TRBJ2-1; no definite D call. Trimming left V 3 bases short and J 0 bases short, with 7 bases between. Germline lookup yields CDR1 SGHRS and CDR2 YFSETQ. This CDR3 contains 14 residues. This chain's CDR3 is CASSSRSSYNEQFF. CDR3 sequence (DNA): TGCGCCAGCAGCTCCCGTTCCTCCTACAATGAGCAGTTCTTC. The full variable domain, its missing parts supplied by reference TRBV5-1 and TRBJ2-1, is KAGVTQTPRYLIKTRGQQVTLSCSPISGHRSVSWYQQTPGQGLQFLFEYFSETQRNKGNFPGRFSGRQFSNSRSEMNVSTLELGDSALYLCASSSRSSYNEQFFGPGTRLTVL.

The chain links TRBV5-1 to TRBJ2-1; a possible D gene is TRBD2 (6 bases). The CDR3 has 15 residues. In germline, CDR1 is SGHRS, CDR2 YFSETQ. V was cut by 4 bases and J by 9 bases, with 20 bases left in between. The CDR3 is CASSPLGRGVSEQFF. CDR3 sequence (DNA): TGCGCCAGCAGCCCCCTCGGGCGGGGTGTTAGTGAGCAGTTCTTC. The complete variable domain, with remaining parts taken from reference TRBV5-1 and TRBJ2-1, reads KAGVTQTPRYLIKTRGQQVTLSCSPISGHRSVSWYQQTPGQGLQFLFEYFSETQRNKGNFPGRFSGRQFSNSRSEMNVSTLELGDSALYLCASSPLGRGVSEQFFGPGTRLTVL.

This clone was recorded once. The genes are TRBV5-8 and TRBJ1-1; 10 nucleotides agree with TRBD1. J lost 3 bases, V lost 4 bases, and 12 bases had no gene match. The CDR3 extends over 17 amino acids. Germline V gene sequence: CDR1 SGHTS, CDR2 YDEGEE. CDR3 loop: CASSERQGAIQYTEAFF. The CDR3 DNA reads TGTGCCAGCAGCGAAAGACAGGGGGCGATTCAGTACACTGAAGCTTTCTTT.

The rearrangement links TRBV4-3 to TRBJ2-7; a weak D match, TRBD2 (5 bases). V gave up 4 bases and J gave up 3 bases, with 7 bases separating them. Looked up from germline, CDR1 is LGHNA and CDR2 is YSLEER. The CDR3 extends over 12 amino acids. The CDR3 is CASSRAGYEQYF. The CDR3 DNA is TGCGCCAGCAGCCGGGCGGGCTACGAGCAGTACTTC.

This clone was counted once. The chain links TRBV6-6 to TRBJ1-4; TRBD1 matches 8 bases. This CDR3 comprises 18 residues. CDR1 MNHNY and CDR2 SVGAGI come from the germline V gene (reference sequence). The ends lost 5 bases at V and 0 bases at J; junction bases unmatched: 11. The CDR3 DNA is TGTGCCAGCAGTCTTGGAAGCAGGGGGCTGGCAACTAATGAAAAACTGTTTTTT. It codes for CASSLGSRGLATNEKLFF.

The CDR3 DNA follows: TGTGCCAGCAGCGGCGATGGGCCGGATACGCAGTATTTT. This gives the protein CASSGDGPDTQYF. The chain combines TRBV27 with TRBJ2-3; D is undetermined. Trimming cost V 6 bases and J 6 bases, with 13 bases left between them. The CDR3 loop spans 13 amino acids. Germline V gene sequence: CDR1 MNHEY, CDR2 SMNVEV (reference sequence).

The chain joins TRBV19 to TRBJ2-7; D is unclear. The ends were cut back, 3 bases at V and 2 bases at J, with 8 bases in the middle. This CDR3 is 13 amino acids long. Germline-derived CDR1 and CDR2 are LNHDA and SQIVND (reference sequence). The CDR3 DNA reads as TGTGCCAGTAGTATTACCGCGACCTACGAGCAGTACTTC. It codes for CASSITATYEQYF.

CDR3 nucleotides: TGTGCCAGCAGGGGGACTATCCAAGAGACCCAGTACTTC. Its protein is CASRGTIQETQYF. This chain joins TRBV6-5 and TRBJ2-5; 7 nucleotides match TRBD2. J lost 1 base, V lost 6 bases, and 2 bases had no gene match. This CDR3 spans 13 amino acids. Germline V lookup: CDR1 MNHEY, CDR2 SVGAGI.

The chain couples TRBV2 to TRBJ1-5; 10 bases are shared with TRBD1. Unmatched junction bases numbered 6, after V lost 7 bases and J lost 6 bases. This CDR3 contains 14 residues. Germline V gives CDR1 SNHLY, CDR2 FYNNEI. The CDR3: CASTSGQGVQPQHF. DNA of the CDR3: TGTGCCAGCACATCAGGACAGGGGGTTCAGCCCCAGCATTTT.

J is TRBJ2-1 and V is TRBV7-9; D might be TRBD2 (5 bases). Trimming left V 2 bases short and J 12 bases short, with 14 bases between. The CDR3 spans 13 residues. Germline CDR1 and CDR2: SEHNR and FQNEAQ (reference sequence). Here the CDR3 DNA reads TGTGCCAGCAGCTTAACGTCCGGGATCGGGCAGTTCTTC. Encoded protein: CASSLTSGIGQFF.

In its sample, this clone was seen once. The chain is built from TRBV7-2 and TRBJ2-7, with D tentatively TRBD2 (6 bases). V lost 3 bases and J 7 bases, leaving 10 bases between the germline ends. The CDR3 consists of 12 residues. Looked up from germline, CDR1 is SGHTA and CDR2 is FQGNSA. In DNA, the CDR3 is TGTGCCAGCAGCTTCGGGGGAAAGGAGCAGTACTTC. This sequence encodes CASSFGGKEQYF. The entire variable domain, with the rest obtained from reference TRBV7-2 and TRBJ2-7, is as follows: GAGVSQSPSNKVTEKGKDVELRCDPISGHTALYWYRQSLGQGLEFLIYFQGNSAPDKSGLPSDRFSAERTGGSVSTLTIQRTQQEDSAVYLCASSFGGKEQYFGPGTRLTVT.

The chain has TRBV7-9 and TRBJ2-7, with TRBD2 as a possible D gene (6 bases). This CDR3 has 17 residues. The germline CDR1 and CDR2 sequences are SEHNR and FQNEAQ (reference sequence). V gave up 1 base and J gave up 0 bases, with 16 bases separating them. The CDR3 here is CASSLGSGRSSSYEQYF. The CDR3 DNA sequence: TGTGCCAGCAGCTTAGGGTCGGGGAGGTCCAGCTCCTACGAGCAGTACTTC.

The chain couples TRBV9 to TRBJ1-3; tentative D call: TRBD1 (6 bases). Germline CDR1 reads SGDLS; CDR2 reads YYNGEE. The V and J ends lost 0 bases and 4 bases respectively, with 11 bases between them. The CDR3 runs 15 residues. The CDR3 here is CASSVEQGQGNTIYF. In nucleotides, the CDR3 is TGTGCCAGCAGCGTAGAACAGGGTCAGGGAAACACCATATATTTT.

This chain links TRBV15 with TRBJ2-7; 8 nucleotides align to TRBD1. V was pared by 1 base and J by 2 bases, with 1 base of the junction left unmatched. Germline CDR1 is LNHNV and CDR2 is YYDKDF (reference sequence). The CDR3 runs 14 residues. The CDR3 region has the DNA TGTGCCACCAGCAGAGCAGGGGGCCCCTACGAGCAGTACTTC. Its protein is CATSRAGGPYEQYF. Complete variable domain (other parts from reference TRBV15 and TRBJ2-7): DAMVIQNPRYQVTQFGKPVTLSCSQTLNHNVMYWYQQKSSQAPKLLFHYYDKDFNNEADTPDNFQSRRPNTSFCFLDIRSPGLGDTAMYLCATSRAGGPYEQYFGPGTRLTVT.

CDR3 amino acids: CASSPMGGDEQFF. CDR3 bases: TGTGCCAGCTCACCAATGGGAGGAGATGAGCAGTTCTTC. This chain joins TRBV18 and TRBJ2-1; tentative D call: TRBD2 (6 bases). CDR3 length: 13 amino acids. V lost 2 bases and J 8 bases, leaving 10 bases between the germline ends. The germline CDR1 and CDR2 sequences are KGHSH and LQKENI.

This CDR3 reads CASSYGQGETQYF. The CDR3 DNA follows: TGTGCCAGCAGCTACGGACAGGGAGAGACCCAGTACTTC. The chain carries TRBV7-2 and TRBJ2-5, with 8 bases lining up with TRBD1. V lost 4 bases to trimming and J lost 4 bases; unmatched junction nucleotides: 2. Looked up from germline, CDR1 is SGHTA and CDR2 is FQGNSA. The CDR3 has 13 amino acids. Complete variable domain (other parts from reference TRBV7-2 and TRBJ2-5): GAGVSQSPSNKVTEKGKDVELRCDPISGHTALYWYRQSLGQGLEFLIYFQGNSAPDKSGLPSDRFSAERTGGSVSTLTIQRTQQEDSAVYLCASSYGQGETQYFGPGTRLLVL.

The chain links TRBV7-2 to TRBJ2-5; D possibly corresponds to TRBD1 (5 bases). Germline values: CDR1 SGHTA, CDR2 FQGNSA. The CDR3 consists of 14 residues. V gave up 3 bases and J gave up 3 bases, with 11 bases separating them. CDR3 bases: TGTGCCAGCAGCTTTGGTGACAGAAAAGAGACCCAGTACTTC. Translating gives CASSFGDRKETQYF.

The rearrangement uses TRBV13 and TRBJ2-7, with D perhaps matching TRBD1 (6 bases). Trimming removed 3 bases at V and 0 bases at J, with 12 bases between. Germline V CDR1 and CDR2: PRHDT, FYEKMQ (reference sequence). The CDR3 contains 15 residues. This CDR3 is CASSFQGSFSYEQYF. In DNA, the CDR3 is TGTGCCAGCAGCTTCCAGGGGTCGTTCTCCTACGAGCAGTACTTC. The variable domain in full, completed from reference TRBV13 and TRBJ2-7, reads AAGVIQSPRHLIKEKRETATLKCYPIPRHDTVYWYQQGPGQDPQFLISFYEKMQSDKGSIPDRFSAQQFSDYHSELNMSSLELGDSALYFCASSFQGSFSYEQYFGPGTRLTVT.

The CDR3 sequence is CASKRSGVNTEAFF. CDR3 nucleotides: TGTGCCAGCAAAAGATCCGGGGTGAACACTGAAGCTTTCTTT. V is TRBV6-5 and J is TRBJ1-1; D not resolved. The CDR3 extends over 14 amino acids. The V gene lost 7 bases and the J gene lost 0 bases, with 12 bases spanning the gap. Germline CDR1 is MNHEY and CDR2 is SVGAGI.

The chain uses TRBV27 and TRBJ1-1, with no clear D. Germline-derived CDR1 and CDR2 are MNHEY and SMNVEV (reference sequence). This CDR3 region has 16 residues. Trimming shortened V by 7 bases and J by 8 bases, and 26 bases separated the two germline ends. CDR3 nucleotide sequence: TGTGCCAGCATACGAGGCCTCCACGGAGCCCAAGCGGAAGCTTTCTTT. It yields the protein CASIRGLHGAQAEAFF.

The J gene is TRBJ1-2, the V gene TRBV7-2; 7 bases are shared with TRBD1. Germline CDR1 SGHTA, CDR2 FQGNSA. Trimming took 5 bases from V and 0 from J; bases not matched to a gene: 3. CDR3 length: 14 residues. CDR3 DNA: TGTGCCAGCAGCCCCGGACAGGCTAACTATGGCTACACCTTC. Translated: CASSPGQANYGYTF.

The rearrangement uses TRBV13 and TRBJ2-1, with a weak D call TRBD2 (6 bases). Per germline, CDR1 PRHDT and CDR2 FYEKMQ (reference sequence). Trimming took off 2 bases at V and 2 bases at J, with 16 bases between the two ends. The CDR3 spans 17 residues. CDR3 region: CASSLPTGDLAYNEQFF. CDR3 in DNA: TGTGCCAGCAGCTTACCGACCGGGGACTTGGCCTACAATGAGCAGTTCTTC.